The T cell receptor (beta chain) described here comes from a study of cytomegalovirus exposure and HLA in healthy donors. Regarding the study as a whole: Among the sequence variants, a highly shared cluster was likely an artifact of sequencing.

The study ran its PCR with 60 Vbeta and 13 Jbeta primers. Using immunoSEQ multiplex PCR, the repertoire was profiled, and TCRdb retains in-frame clones only, with some absent. The table shows approximately 120,000 clones, with around 77% occurring only once. About this clone: What it binds is not known.

Germline V gene sequence: CDR1 MDHEN, CDR2 SYDVKM. V shed 6 bases and J 5 bases; nucleotides not matched to a gene: 4. The CDR3 is made up of 13 amino acids. The origin of this receptor is a woman in her forties in good health and CMV-seropositive. The sequenced material came from PBMCs. The rearrangement joins TRBV28 to TRBJ2-3; 8 positions match TRBD2. CDR3 DNA sequence: TGTGCCAGCAGGGCGGGAGGCGTAGATACGCAGTATTTT. Amino acid sequence: CASRAGGVDTQYF.